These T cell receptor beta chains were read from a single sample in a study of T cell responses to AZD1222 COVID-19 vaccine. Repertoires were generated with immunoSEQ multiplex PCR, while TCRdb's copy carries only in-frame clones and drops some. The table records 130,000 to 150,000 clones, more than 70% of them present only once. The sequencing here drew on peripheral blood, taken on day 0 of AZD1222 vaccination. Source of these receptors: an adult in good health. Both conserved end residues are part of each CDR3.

CAISSRQETQYF | TRBV10-3
CASSPTGTHCSYEQYF | TRBV21-1
CASSPRGGQSSYNSPLHF | TRBV25-1
CASQNREEAFF | TRBV2
CASSLGQGPANEKLFF | TRBV5-1
CASSDQRGLPPRDNSPLHF | TRBV4-2
CASGGGGGIRNEQFF | TRBV2
CASSFRTGRNYGYTF | TRBV5-6
CAWTTGARGNTIYF | TRBV30
CAIRPREGSTGGYTF | TRBV10-3
CASSPRQTPEAFF | TRBV18
CAISESLRGSTRGTEAFF | TRBV10-3
CATQSYRDRAYEQYF | TRBV19
CASAILPPDSPLHF | TRBV5-5
CASSQASPGTTVFYEQFF | TRBV4-1
CATSDQGYTDTQYF | TRBV24-1
CASSHPRLNTEAFF | TRBV7-2
CASSIPGQDRYGYTF | TRBV9
CASSLWTGNNQPQHF | TRBV5-1
CASSPLPRGNTEAFF | TRBV7-2
CASSLEGAYEQYF | TRBV12-3/TRBV12-4
CASSLQSRGREKLFF | TRBV7-2
CASSVSGGHQPQHF | TRBV9
CASSLGGTGGDYGYTF | TRBV5-1